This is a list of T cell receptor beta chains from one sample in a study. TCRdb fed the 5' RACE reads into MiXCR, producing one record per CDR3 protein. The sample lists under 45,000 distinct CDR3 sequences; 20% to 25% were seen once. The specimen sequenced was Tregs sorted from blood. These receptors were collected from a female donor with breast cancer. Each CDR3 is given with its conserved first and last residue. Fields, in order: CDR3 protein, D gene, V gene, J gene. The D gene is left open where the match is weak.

cdr3_aa: CASNQRGEGEAFF; d_call: NA; v_call: TRBV28; j_call: TRBJ1-1
cdr3_aa: CASSQSPGAFLGELFF; d_call: NA; v_call: TRBV5-1; j_call: TRBJ2-2
cdr3_aa: CASSLGAYEQYF; d_call: NA; v_call: TRBV7-9; j_call: TRBJ2-7
cdr3_aa: CASSAPATGSGYTF; d_call: NA; v_call: TRBV28; j_call: TRBJ1-2
cdr3_aa: CASSSAASTYNEQFF; d_call: NA; v_call: TRBV7-9; j_call: TRBJ2-1
cdr3_aa: CSVITSVGNEQFF; d_call: TRBD2; v_call: TRBV29-1; j_call: TRBJ2-1
cdr3_aa: CASSLTDTQYF; d_call: NA; v_call: TRBV6-2/TRBV6-3; j_call: TRBJ2-3
cdr3_aa: CASSRWRPVAGAETYNEQFF; d_call: TRBD2; v_call: TRBV4-3; j_call: TRBJ2-1
cdr3_aa: CSARGLTKNIQYF; d_call: NA; v_call: TRBV20-1; j_call: TRBJ2-4
cdr3_aa: CSVEGTATNEKLFF; d_call: NA; v_call: TRBV29-1; j_call: TRBJ1-4
cdr3_aa: CATSDTTGHQPQHF; d_call: NA; v_call: TRBV24-1; j_call: TRBJ1-5
cdr3_aa: CASSLRGFGTEAFF; d_call: TRBD1; v_call: TRBV7-3; j_call: TRBJ1-1
cdr3_aa: CASSTRQGAGEQYF; d_call: TRBD1; v_call: TRBV5-4; j_call: TRBJ2-7
cdr3_aa: CASKDRDGTDTQYF; d_call: TRBD1; v_call: TRBV30; j_call: TRBJ2-3
cdr3_aa: CASSPLRLRDENTEAFF; d_call: NA; v_call: TRBV6-2/TRBV6-3; j_call: TRBJ1-1
cdr3_aa: CASNGGRLAGGPNEQFF; d_call: TRBD2; v_call: TRBV2; j_call: TRBJ2-1